These T cell receptor beta chains were read from a single sample in a study of T cell repertoires in cytomegalovirus infection. Using its own MiXCR run on the reads, TCRdb lists one record per CDR3 protein. The repertoire includes about 490,000 distinct CDR3 sequences, 16% of them detected once, and more than 20% sits in the top ten. The sample was CD8+ T cells from PBMCs. These receptors were obtained from a human donor in good health (CMV status not recorded). Some clones in this sample may be carry-over from other donors' samples. The CDR3 runs from the conserved cysteine through the conserved F or W. A D gene is named only where the DNA matches it firmly. Rows may omit the clone size; those that give it use once, few, many or a size class.

J gene,V gene,D gene,clone size,CDR3 protein,CDR3 DNA
TRBJ2-5,TRBV12-5,TRBD2,many,CASGWGTSGQETQYF,TGTGCTAGTGGCTGGGGGACTAGCGGACAAGAGACCCAGTACTTC
TRBJ1-4,TRBV27,-,few,CASSSEVGTGNEKLFF,TGTGCCAGCAGTTCAGAAGTGGGGACGGGGAATGAAAAACTGTTTTTT
TRBJ2-7,TRBV5-1,-,few,CASSLAKSEQYF,TGCGCCAGCAGCTTGGCCAAGAGCGAGCAGTACTTC
TRBJ1-5,TRBV5-6,-,many,CASSLGGGGQPQHF,TGTGCCAGCAGCTTGGGAGGGGGAGGTCAGCCCCAGCATTTT
TRBJ2-1,TRBV6-5,TRBD1,many,CASGLDRGRNNEQFF,TGTGCCAGCGGACTCGACAGGGGGCGGAACAATGAGCAGTTCTTC
TRBJ1-5,TRBV27,-,few,CASSLSQGNQPQHF,TGTGCCAGCAGTTTATCTCAGGGCAATCAGCCCCAGCATTTT
TRBJ2-3,TRBV11-2,TRBD1,-,CASSLTGQLDTQYF,TGTGCCAGCAGCTTAACGGGACAGCTAGATACGCAGTATTTT
TRBJ2-2,TRBV7-2,-,many,CASSPGEGLEGGELFF,TGTGCCAGCAGCCCCGGGGAAGGATTAGAAGGCGGGGAGCTGTTTTTT
TRBJ1-2,TRBV5-1,TRBD1,few,CASRPTPLDRGPFNYGYTF,TGCGCCAGCAGGCCCACTCCTCTGGACAGGGGGCCTTTTAACTATGGCTACACCTTC
TRBJ2-7,TRBV27,-,many,CASSLRVSSHEQYF,TGTGCCAGCAGTTTACGCGTGAGTTCCCACGAGCAGTACTTC
TRBJ2-1,TRBV7-9,-,many,CASSREGVVSYNEQFF,TGTGCCAGCAGCCGGGAAGGGGTAGTTTCCTACAATGAGCAGTTCTTC
TRBJ1-1,TRBV4-1,-,few,CASSQEWGRTEAFF,TGCGCCAGCAGCCAAGAGTGGGGACGCACTGAAGCTTTCTTT
TRBJ2-3,TRBV12-5,-,many,CASGLASGPEDTQYF,TGTGCTAGTGGTTTGGCAAGCGGCCCCGAAGATACGCAGTATTTT
TRBJ1-3,TRBV27,-,few,CASSLNEGEAGNTIYF,TGTGCCAGCAGTCTAAATGAGGGGGAAGCGGGAAACACCATATATTTT
TRBJ2-2,TRBV4-1,-,many,CASSQNTANTGELFF,TGCGCCAGCAGCCAAAACACCGCGAACACCGGGGAGCTGTTTTTT
TRBJ2-3,TRBV6-5,TRBD1,few,CASSSTGEDTQYF,TGTGCCAGCAGTTCTACAGGGGAAGATACGCAGTATTTT
TRBJ2-1,TRBV4-1,-,-,CASSQAEVRAGNEQFF,TGCGCCAGCAGCCAAGCCGAAGTCAGGGCAGGGAATGAGCAGTTCTTC
TRBJ2-5,TRBV6-1,-,-,CASSERSSGGQETQYF,TGTGCCAGCAGTGAAAGGAGTAGCGGAGGCCAAGAGACCCAGTACTTC
TRBJ1-5,TRBV28,-,many,CASSLVPPLDF,TGTGCCAGCAGTTTAGTTCCCCCCCTTGATTTT
TRBJ1-6,TRBV12-3/TRBV12-4,TRBD1,many,CASSLGLVRDSDLNSPLHF,TGTGCCAGCAGTTTGGGGCTTGTTCGGGACAGCGACCTTAATTCACCCCTCCACTTT
TRBJ2-7,TRBV20-1,-,few,CSARAGFSYEQYF,TGCAGTGCTAGGGCCGGGTTCTCCTACGAGCAGTACTTC
TRBJ2-5,TRBV14,-,-,CASSHARGSYQETQYF,TGTGCCAGCAGCCATGCGAGGGGAAGTTACCAAGAGACCCAGTACTTC
TRBJ2-6,TRBV4-1,-,many,CASSQDGAGTGANVLTF,TGCGCCAGCAGCCAAGACGGGGCAGGTACTGGGGCCAACGTCCTGACTTTC
TRBJ1-1,TRBV2,-,few,CASSVTGMETEAFF,TGTGCCAGCAGTGTCACAGGGATGGAAACTGAAGCTTTCTTT
TRBJ2-1,TRBV7-9,TRBD2,few,CASTWSSGEQFF,TGTGCCAGCACCTGGTCTAGCGGTGAGCAGTTCTTC
TRBJ1-2,TRBV4-1,TRBD1,many,CASSPPGQGLYGYTF,TGCGCCAGCAGCCCCCCCGGACAGGGACTCTATGGCTACACCTTC
TRBJ1-1,TRBV9,-,-,CASSVEGHLINTEAFF,TGTGCCAGCAGCGTAGAGGGACACCTTATTAACACTGAAGCTTTCTTT
TRBJ1-5,TRBV12-5,-,many,CASGRTPGQPQHF,TGTGCTAGTGGCCGGACTCCAGGTCAGCCCCAGCATTTT
TRBJ2-7,TRBV20-1,TRBD2,once,CSARDRGSGRYEQYF,TGCAGTGCTAGAGATAGGGGTAGCGGGAGGTACGAGCAGTACTTC
TRBJ2-1,TRBV20-1,-,-,CSARGGGPYNEQFF,TGCAGTGCTAGAGGGGGGGGGCCTTACAATGAGCAGTTCTTC
TRBJ1-5,TRBV9,-,few,CASSVRGGANQPQHF,TGTGCCAGCAGCGTAAGGGGGGGCGCGAATCAGCCCCAGCATTTT
TRBJ2-3,TRBV4-1,-,-,CASSQEGAGTDTQYF,TGCGCCAGCAGCCAAGAAGGGGCTGGCACAGATACGCAGTATTTT
TRBJ2-6,TRBV7-9,-,-,CASSFPTVVGANVLTF,TGTGCCAGCAGCTTCCCCACAGTGGTTGGGGCCAACGTCCTGACTTTC
TRBJ1-4,TRBV27,TRBD1,many,CASSLGQGGRLGKLFF,TGTGCCAGCAGTCTCGGACAGGGAGGAAGGTTGGGAAAACTGTTTTTT
TRBJ2-1,TRBV6-1,TRBD2,-,CASSGLAGRPF,TGTGCCAGCAGTGGTCTAGCGGGCCGCCCCTTC
TRBJ1-6,TRBV6-1,-,-,CASSEGLSSYNSPLHF,TGTGCCAGCAGTGAAGGACTAAGCTCCTATAATTCACCCCTCCACTTT
TRBJ2-7,TRBV5-1,TRBD1,-,CASTGTGDEQYF,TGCGCCAGCACCGGGACAGGGGACGAGCAGTACTTC
TRBJ1-2,TRBV19,-,few,CASVGRGDGYTF,TGTGCCAGCGTCGGGCGGGGGGACGGCTACACCTTC
TRBJ1-1,TRBV11-2,-,many,CASSFGPNTEAFF,TGTGCCAGCAGTTTCGGTCCGAACACTGAAGCTTTCTTT
TRBJ1-2,TRBV2,TRBD1,few,CASTPGVWTGAYGYTF,TGTGCCAGCACTCCGGGGGTTTGGACAGGGGCCTATGGCTACACCTTC
TRBJ2-1,TRBV7-9,-,-,CASSIHSGKGPGVEQFF,TGTGCCAGCAGCATACATAGCGGAAAGGGACCTGGGGTTGAGCAGTTCTTC
TRBJ2-7,TRBV2,TRBD2,-,CASSERGELSYEQYF,TGTGCCAGCAGTGAGCGGGGGGAGCTCTCCTACGAGCAGTACTTC
TRBJ2-7,TRBV18,-,once,CASSPAGPREQYF,TGTGCCAGCTCACCGGCAGGCCCTAGGGAGCAGTACTTC
TRBJ1-2,TRBV28,-,few,CASSLSQRRSLNYGYTF,TGTGCCAGCAGTTTATCGCAGAGGCGGTCCCTCAACTATGGCTACACCTTC
TRBJ2-7,TRBV27,-,-,CASSSPFYEQYF,TGTGCCAGCAGTTCACCCTTCTACGAGCAGTACTTC
TRBJ2-3,TRBV6-1,TRBD2,many,CASSDSSGGANTQYF,TGTGCCAGCAGTGACTCTAGCGGGGGGGCCAATACGCAGTATTTT